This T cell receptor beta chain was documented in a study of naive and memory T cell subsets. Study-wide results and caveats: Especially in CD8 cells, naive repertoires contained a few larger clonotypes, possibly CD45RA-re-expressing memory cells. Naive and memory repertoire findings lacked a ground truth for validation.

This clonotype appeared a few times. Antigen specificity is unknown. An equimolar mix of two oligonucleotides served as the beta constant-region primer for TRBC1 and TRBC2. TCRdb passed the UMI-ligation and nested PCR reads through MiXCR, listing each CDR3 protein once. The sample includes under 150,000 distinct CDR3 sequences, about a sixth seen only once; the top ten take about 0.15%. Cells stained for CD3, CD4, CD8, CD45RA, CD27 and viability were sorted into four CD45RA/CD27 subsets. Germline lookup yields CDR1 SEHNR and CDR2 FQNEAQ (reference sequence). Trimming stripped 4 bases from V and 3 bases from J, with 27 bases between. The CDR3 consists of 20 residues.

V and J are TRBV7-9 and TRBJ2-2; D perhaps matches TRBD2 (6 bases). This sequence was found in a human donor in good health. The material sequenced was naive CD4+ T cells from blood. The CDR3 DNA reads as TGTGCCAGCAGCTCCATGGGACTCCGAACTAATTTGCGAGACACCGGGGAGCTGTTTTTT. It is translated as CASSSMGLRTNLRDTGELFF.